Listed here are 8 T cell receptor beta chains from one sample, sequenced in a study of T cells in women clearing cervical HPV infection. Generated by immunoSEQ multiplex PCR, the TCRdb table keeps only in-frame clones and is missing some. Its table lists some 40,000 clones. Sequenced: blood buffy coat. The receptors stem from a woman aged 18 to 75 with a cervical HPV16 infection that either progressed to CIN3+ or cleared (not recorded which).

In the case of this clone: The read is 3 residues too short to cover the CDR3 end, so that end is filled in from the germline J gene. J is TRBJ1-1 and V is TRBV5-1, with D hard to call. This CDR3 has 13 amino acids. Germline V gene lookup returns CDR1 SGHRS and CDR2 YFSETQ. Trimming stripped 0 bases from V and 2 bases from J, with 5 bases between. CDR3 DNA, as far as it was read: TGCGCCAGCAGCTTGGCGTTTAACACTGAA. It translates to CASSLAFNTE. The complete CDR3 reads CASSLAFNTEAFF. The full variable domain, its missing parts supplied by reference TRBV5-1 and TRBJ1-1, is KAGVTQTPRYLIKTRGQQVTLSCSPISGHRSVSWYQQTPGQGLQFLFEYFSETQRNKGNFPGRFSGRQFSNSRSEMNVSTLELGDSALYLCASSLAFNTEAFFGQGTRLTVV.

About this clone: The missing CDR3 end, 3 residues past where the read stops, is filled in from the germline J gene. J is TRBJ1-2 and V is TRBV5-1; 8 bases agree with TRBD1. This CDR3 spans 14 amino acids. Trimming cost V 4 bases and J 4 bases; bases outside gene matches: 6. Germline V gives CDR1 SGHRS, CDR2 YFSETQ. This CDR3 is CASSLGQGSYGYTF. CDR3 DNA (partial): TGCGCCAGCAGCCTTGGACAGGGATCCTATGGC.

Details on this clone: The read ends 3 residues shy of where the CDR3 ends; the end is completed using the germline J gene. J is TRBJ2-3 and V is TRBV20-1, with 11 positions matching TRBD1. This CDR3 is built from 15 residues. Germline CDR1 and CDR2: DFQATT and SNEGSKA (reference sequence). J lost 5 bases, V lost 3 bases, and 7 bases had no gene match. The DNA read from the CDR3 is TGCAGTGCTAGGGCTGGACAGGGGGCTGTAGATACG. Residues: CSARAGQGAVDT. The entire CDR3 protein is CSARAGQGAVDTQYF.

A remark on this clone: The read comes to an end 3 residues before the CDR3 does, leaving the germline J gene to fill in the end. V and J are TRBV5-5 and TRBJ1-2; D gene ambiguous. The CDR3 has 14 residues. Trimming stripped 3 bases from V and 2 bases from J, with 11 bases between. Germline CDR1 is SGHKS and CDR2 is YYEKEE (reference sequence). CDR3 loop: CASSSSTTNYGYTF. The CDR3 DNA, read in part, is TGTGCCAGCAGCTCCTCGACAACCAACTATGGC.

A remark on this clone: The observed sequence ends 3 residues before the CDR3 terminus, with the missing tail filled in from the germline J gene. The rearrangement links TRBV5-1 to TRBJ1-2; 7 positions match TRBD1. The length of the CDR3 is 14 residues. V lost 3 bases and J lost 4; bases outside the gene matches: 6. CDR1 is SGHRS, CDR2 YFSETQ, per germline. This CDR3 reads CASSSPGTAYGYTF. The CDR3 DNA, read in part, is TGCGCCAGCAGCTCGCCCGGGACAGCCTATGGC.

Remarks on this clone: The CDR3 end lies 3 residues beyond the end of the read and is filled in from the germline J gene. V usage is TRBV19 and J usage is TRBJ2-5; 10 bases are a match to TRBD2. This CDR3 has 16 amino acids. Trimming cost V 6 bases and J 2 bases; bases outside gene matches: 9. CDR1 and CDR2 from the germline V gene are LNHDA and SQIVND (reference sequence). The covered CDR3 bases are TGTGCCAGTAGACCCGTCGGACTAGCGGTTCAAGAGACC. Translating it yields CASRPVGLAVQET. The whole CDR3 region reads CASRPVGLAVQETQYF.

Worth noting for this clone: The read is 3 residues too short to cover the CDR3 end, so that end is filled in from the germline J gene. The chain uses TRBV5-1 and TRBJ2-3, with a tentative D call TRBD2 (5 bases). This CDR3 spans 14 amino acids. CDR1 is SGHRS and CDR2 is YFSETQ in the germline V gene. V lost 0 bases, J lost 6 bases, and 11 bases lay in between. Incomplete CDR3 DNA: TGCGCCAGCAGCTTGGCCGCTAGCTCGGATACG. Its protein is CASSLAASSDT. The CDR3 as a whole reads CASSLAASSDTQYF. Complete variable domain (other parts from reference TRBV5-1 and TRBJ2-3): KAGVTQTPRYLIKTRGQQVTLSCSPISGHRSVSWYQQTPGQGLQFLFEYFSETQRNKGNFPGRFSGRQFSNSRSEMNVSTLELGDSALYLCASSLAASSDTQYFGPGTRLTVL.

Comment on this clone: The CDR3 is cut off 3 residues early in the read; its end comes from the germline J gene. The chain joins TRBV6-2 or TRBV6-3 to TRBJ1-5; possible D gene TRBD1, 5 bases. The CDR3 sequence is 14 residues long. Trimming removed 5 bases at V and 1 base at J, with 9 bases between. Germline assignment: CDR1 MNHEY and CDR2 SVGEGT. The CDR3 protein is CASSGQRSNQPQHF. The sequenced part of the CDR3 DNA is TGTGCCAGCAGTGGACAAAGGAGCAATCAGCCC.